This TCR beta chain emerged from a study of T cell changes during pregnancy in multiple sclerosis. Libraries were prepared by immunoSEQ multiplex PCR; TCRdb keeps only in-frame clonotypes and omits some of them. Among approximately 65,000 clones listed, approximately 90% were seen once. V lost 0 bases and J lost 9; bases outside the gene matches: 9. Germline CDR1 and CDR2: SGHNT and YYREEE (reference sequence). The CDR3 is 16 amino acids. The sample in question was peripheral blood, obtained in the third trimester of pregnancy. The clonotype originates from a female donor in good health, enrolled as a control in a pregnancy study. J is TRBJ2-1 and V is TRBV5-4; 10 bases are shared with TRBD2. CDR3 loop: CASSLAGSGGPTEQFF. In nucleotides, the CDR3 is TGTGCCAGCAGCTTGGCGGGTAGCGGGGGGCCTACTGAGCAGTTCTTC.